The 18 T cell receptor beta chains below all came from one sample that was sequenced in a study of preoperative IRX-2 immunotherapy in early breast cancer. The treatment here: preoperative locoregional IRX-2 cytokine immunotherapy. The table came from immunoSEQ multiplex PCR; TCRdb's copy has only in-frame clones and leaves some out. Of 15,000 to 25,000 clones in the sample, around four fifths were seen once. The source material was lymph node tissue, sampled after IRX-2 immunotherapy. These receptors originate from a human donor with breast cancer.

V gene TRBV30 combines with J gene TRBJ1-2; D gene uncertain. The CDR3 consists of 16 residues. Germline V CDR1 and CDR2: GTSNPN, SVGIG (reference sequence). The V end lost 3 bases, the J end lost 4 bases, and 21 bases lay between the germline ends. The chain's CDR3 is CAWRPPGGPQFYGYTF. The CDR3 bases are TGTGCCTGGAGACCCCCGGGAGGACCTCAATTCTATGGCTACACCTTC.

The gene calls are TRBV12-5 and TRBJ2-4; the match to TRBD1 covers 9 bases. The CDR3 runs 14 residues. Looked up from germline, CDR1 is LGHNT and CDR2 is FRNRAP. V was pared by 4 bases and J by 4 bases, with 2 bases of the junction left unmatched. CDR3 region: CASGWGTGKNIQYF. The CDR3 DNA is TGTGCTAGTGGTTGGGGGACAGGGAAAAACATTCAGTACTTC. Filled out from reference TRBV12-5 and TRBJ2-4, the complete variable domain reads DARVTQTPRHKVTEMGQEVTMRCQPILGHNTVFWYRQTMMQGLELLAYFRNRAPLDDSGMPKDRFSAEMPDATLATLKIQPSEPRDSAVYFCASGWGTGKNIQYFGAGTRLSVL.

This chain joins TRBV25-1 and TRBJ1-1; tentative D call: TRBD1 (5 bases). CDR1 is MGHDK and CDR2 is SYGVNS in the germline V gene. Trimming took off 6 bases at V and 3 bases at J, with 23 bases between the two ends. The length of the CDR3 is 17 residues. The CDR3 reads CASRKDAPGTFDTEAFF. In nucleotides, the CDR3 is TGTGCCAGCAGGAAAGACGCCCCCGGGACCTTTGACACTGAAGCTTTCTTT.

J is TRBJ1-2 and V is TRBV30; D uncertain. CDR3 size: 14 residues. The V end was cut by 8 bases, the J end by 3 bases, with 19 bases between. Per the germline V gene, CDR1 is GTSNPN and CDR2 is SVGIG (reference sequence). This CDR3 is CARAAKGMDYGYTF. The DNA of the CDR3 is TGTGCCCGCGCGGCGAAAGGGATGGACTATGGCTACACCTTC.

The chain recombines TRBV19 with TRBJ2-2; D ambiguous. Trimming removed 6 bases at V and 0 bases at J, with 11 bases between. The CDR3 loop spans 15 amino acids. Per the germline V gene, CDR1 is LNHDA and CDR2 is SQIVND (reference sequence). CDR3 loop: CASRTPGANTGELFF. The CDR3 nucleotides read TGTGCCAGTAGGACGCCGGGCGCGAACACCGGGGAGCTGTTTTTT.

The rearrangement uses TRBV30 and TRBJ1-5; 9 bases are a match to TRBD1. J lost 4 bases, V lost 3 bases, and 1 base had no gene match. The CDR3 has 13 residues. Per germline, CDR1 GTSNPN and CDR2 SVGIG (reference sequence). Here the CDR3 reads CAWSGQGNQPQHF. Here the CDR3 DNA reads TGTGCCTGGAGCGGACAGGGGAATCAGCCCCAGCATTTT.

The chain has TRBV1 and TRBJ1-1; the table assigns TRBD1, which was not confirmed against the DNA. TRBV1 is classified as a pseudogene. The length of the CDR3 is 15 residues. The CDR3: CASSHDRKTATEAFF. The CDR3 nucleotides are TGCGCCAGCAGCCACGACAGGAAAACAGCCACTGAAGCTTTCTTT.

The V gene is TRBV19, the J gene TRBJ1-4; D uncertain. Germline CDR1 reads LNHDA; CDR2 reads SQIVND (reference sequence). V gave up 4 bases and J gave up 0 bases, with 15 bases separating them. The CDR3 runs 17 residues. The CDR3 reads CASSKRERSATNEKLFF. In DNA form, the CDR3 reads TGTGCCAGTAGTAAGAGGGAAAGGTCGGCAACTAATGAAAAACTGTTTTTT.

A single count supports this clone. The chain links TRBV5-1 to TRBJ1-2; D uncertain. In germline, CDR1 is SGHRS, CDR2 YFSETQ. The CDR3 loop spans 14 amino acids. V lost 3 bases and J lost 2, with 11 bases in between. The CDR3, as DNA: TGCGCCAGCAGCTGGGAGGGTGCGAACTATGGCTACACCTTC. Translation: CASSWEGANYGYTF.

The chain carries TRBV30 and TRBJ2-3; D perhaps matches TRBD2 (5 bases). CDR1 GTSNPN and CDR2 SVGIG come from the germline V gene (reference sequence). V lost 3 bases and J 2 bases, leaving 12 bases between the germline ends. This CDR3 comprises 14 residues. As DNA, the CDR3 is TGTGCCTGGAGCATTCGGGGAGTCACAGATACGCAGTATTTT. Translating gives CAWSIRGVTDTQYF.

The gene calls are TRBV29-1 and TRBJ2-2; D perhaps matches TRBD2 (6 bases). CDR3 length: 14 residues. Germline CDR1 reads SQVTM; CDR2 reads ANQGSEA. Between the trimmed V and J ends, which lost 4 bases and 4 bases, there was a span of 13 bases. CDR3 coding DNA: TGCAGCGTTGGGGTCCAGGGAGGCACCGGGGAGCTGTTTTTT. As protein: CSVGVQGGTGELFF.

The sample holds one count of this clone. One end of the junction varies from germline; a read error may be responsible. This chain joins TRBV15 and TRBJ1-2; a weak D match, TRBD1 (5 bases). CDR1 LNHNV and CDR2 YYDKDF come from the germline V gene (reference sequence). CDR3 length equals 16 residues. CDR3 sequence (DNA): TGTGCCAGCAGCCCAATAGGGGCCCAAGCTAACTATGGCTACACCTTC. This encodes CASSPIGAQANYGYTF.

V usage is TRBV5-1 and J usage is TRBJ1-6; tentatively, D is TRBD1 (5 bases). The germline V gene encodes CDR1 SGHRS and CDR2 YFSETQ. The CDR3 sequence is 17 residues long. The ends were cut back, 0 bases at V and 6 bases at J, with 16 bases in the middle. CDR3 residues: CASSLVTGGLVNSPLHF. CDR3 coding DNA: TGCGCCAGCAGCTTGGTAACAGGCGGACTAGTTAATTCACCCCTCCACTTT.

The V gene is TRBV18, the J gene TRBJ1-1, with TRBD1 as a possible D gene (5 bases). This CDR3 has 14 residues. In germline, CDR1 is KGHSH, CDR2 LQKENI. V was pared by 5 bases and J by 11 bases, with 21 bases between. The CDR3 DNA is TGTGCCAGCTCAAACGGGACCGATAAGATAGCGGCTTTCTTT. This encodes CASSNGTDKIAAFF.

This sequence joins TRBV6-8 and TRBJ2-7; D may be TRBD1 (6 bases). Germline V lookup: CDR1 MNHGY, CDR2 SAAAGT. Between the trimmed V and J ends, which lost 0 bases and 4 bases, there was a span of 10 bases. This CDR3 is 14 amino acids long. The DNA for the CDR3 is TGTGCCAGCAGTTACTCAGCAGGGGCGTACGAGCAGTACTTC. Translating it yields CASSYSAGAYEQYF.

This clone showed up just a few times. The V gene is TRBV6-8, the J gene TRBJ1-4; D not certain. This CDR3 is built from 15 residues. Between the trimmed V and J ends, which lost 0 bases and 7 bases, there was a span of 12 bases. Germline V gene sequence: CDR1 MNHGY, CDR2 SAAAGT. As DNA, the CDR3 is TGTGCCAGCAGTTACTCGACGGGGAGGGTTGAAAAACTGTTTTTT. Protein: CASSYSTGRVEKLFF.

The chain recombines TRBV19 with TRBJ1-2, with a possible D match to TRBD1 (5 bases). The CDR3 totals 15 residues. The V end lost 3 bases, the J end lost 3 bases, and 14 bases lay between the germline ends. The germline V gene encodes CDR1 LNHDA and CDR2 SQIVND (reference sequence). CDR3 in DNA: TGTGCCAGTAGTATTATGGGGGGAGCGTACTATGGCTACACCTTC. Its protein is CASSIMGGAYYGYTF.

The J gene is TRBJ1-1, the V gene TRBV18; 8 positions agree with TRBD1. After removal of 3 bases from V and 5 bases from J, the junction contained 2 bases not matched to a gene. The CDR3 contains 13 residues. Per the germline V gene, CDR1 is KGHSH and CDR2 is LQKENI. CDR3 nucleotides: TGTGCCAGCTCACCCGGACAGGGAACTGAAGCTTTCTTT. This sequence encodes CASSPGQGTEAFF.